The entry that follows covers one TCR beta chain sequence. The data were taken from a study of blood T cell repertoires in COVID-19. Study at large: Both acute and convalescent COVID-19 samples were obtained from the United States, Italy and Spain. T cells, B-cell-depleted T cells, or PBMCs provided the cDNA or gDNA that served as material.

Germline CDR1 reads SNHLY; CDR2 reads FYNNEI. V was clipped by 3 bases and J by 7 bases, with 13 bases between them. This CDR3 comprises 14 residues. Source study methods: Amplified reference gene primers provided the basis for estimating nucleated cell counts. Libraries were prepared by immunoSEQ multiplex PCR; TCRdb keeps only in-frame clonotypes and omits some of them. That table is the source of V, J and clone size, and D and trimming were worked out from the DNA. This table has about 230,000 clones, more than 65% appearing once. Sequenced material: peripheral blood. The clonotype originates from a woman over 75 with acute or convalescent COVID-19. The genes are TRBV2 and TRBJ1-5; tentatively, D is TRBD1 (5 bases). This chain's CDR3 is CASSERGMGQPQHF. The CDR3 region has the DNA TGTGCCAGCAGTGAGCGGGGGATGGGGCAGCCCCAGCATTTT.